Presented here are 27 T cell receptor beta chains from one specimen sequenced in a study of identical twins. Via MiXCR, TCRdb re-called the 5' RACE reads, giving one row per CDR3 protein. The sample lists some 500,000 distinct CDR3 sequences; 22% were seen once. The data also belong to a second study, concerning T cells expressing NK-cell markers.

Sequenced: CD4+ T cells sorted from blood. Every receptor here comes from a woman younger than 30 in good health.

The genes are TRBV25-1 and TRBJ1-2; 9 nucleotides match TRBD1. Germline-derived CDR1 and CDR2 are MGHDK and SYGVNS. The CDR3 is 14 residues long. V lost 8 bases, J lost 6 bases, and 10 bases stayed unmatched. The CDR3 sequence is CASHLPGQGNGYTF. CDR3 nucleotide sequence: TGTGCCAGCCATCTTCCGGGACAGGGTAATGGCTACACCTTC.

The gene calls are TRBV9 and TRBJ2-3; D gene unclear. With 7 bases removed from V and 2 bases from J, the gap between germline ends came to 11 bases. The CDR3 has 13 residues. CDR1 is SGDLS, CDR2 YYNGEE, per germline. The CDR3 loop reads CASDRGITDTQYF. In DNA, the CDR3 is TGTGCCAGCGATCGCGGAATCACAGATACGCAGTATTTT.

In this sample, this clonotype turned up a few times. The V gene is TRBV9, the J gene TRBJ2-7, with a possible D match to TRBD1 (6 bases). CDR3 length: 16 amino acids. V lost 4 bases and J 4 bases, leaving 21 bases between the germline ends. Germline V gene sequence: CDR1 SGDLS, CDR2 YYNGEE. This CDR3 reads CASSPDTGTRRYEQYF. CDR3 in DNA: TGTGCCAGCAGCCCCGATACCGGGACAAGAAGATACGAGCAGTACTTC. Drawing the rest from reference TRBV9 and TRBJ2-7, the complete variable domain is DSGVTQTPKHLITATGQRVTLRCSPRSGDLSVYWYQQSLDQGLQFLIQYYNGEERAKGNILERFSAQQFPDLHSELNLSSLELGDSALYFCASSPDTGTRRYEQYFGPGTRLTVT.

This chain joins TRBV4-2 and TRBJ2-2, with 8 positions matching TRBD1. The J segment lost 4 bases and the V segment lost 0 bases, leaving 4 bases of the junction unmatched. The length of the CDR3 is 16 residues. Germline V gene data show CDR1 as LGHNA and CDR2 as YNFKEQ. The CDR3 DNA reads TGTGCCAGCAGCCAAGATTGGACAGGGATCACCGGGGAGCTGTTTTTT. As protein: CASSQDWTGITGELFF.

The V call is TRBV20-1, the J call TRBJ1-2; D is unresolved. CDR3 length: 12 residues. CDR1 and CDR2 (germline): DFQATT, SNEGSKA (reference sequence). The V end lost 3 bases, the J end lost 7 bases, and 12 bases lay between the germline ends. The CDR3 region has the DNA TGCAGTGCTAGGGCAGGCAATGGTGGCTACACCTTC. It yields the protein CSARAGNGGYTF.

The CDR3: CASSLLTSGDYEQYF. The CDR3 DNA reads as TGTGCCAGCAGCTTATTGACTAGCGGCGATTACGAGCAGTACTTC. The genes are TRBV7-9 and TRBJ2-7; TRBD2 agrees at 9 bases. V shed 2 bases, J shed 4 bases, and the junction held 6 bases outside the gene matches. CDR1 and CDR2 from the germline V gene are SEHNR and FQNEAQ (reference sequence). CDR3 length: 15 amino acids. Supplemented by reference TRBV7-9 and TRBJ2-7, the full variable domain reads DTGVSQNPRHKITKRGQNVTFRCDPISEHNRLYWYRQTLGQGPEFLTYFQNEAQLEKSRLLSDRFSAERPKGSFSTLEIQRTEQGDSAMYLCASSLLTSGDYEQYFGPGTRLTVT.

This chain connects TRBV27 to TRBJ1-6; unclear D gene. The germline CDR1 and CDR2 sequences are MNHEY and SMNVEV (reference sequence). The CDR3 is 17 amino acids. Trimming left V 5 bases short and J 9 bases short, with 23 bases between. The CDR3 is CASSPLLARRGGSPLHF. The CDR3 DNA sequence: TGTGCCAGCAGTCCCCTCTTAGCGAGGAGAGGAGGTTCACCCCTCCACTTT.

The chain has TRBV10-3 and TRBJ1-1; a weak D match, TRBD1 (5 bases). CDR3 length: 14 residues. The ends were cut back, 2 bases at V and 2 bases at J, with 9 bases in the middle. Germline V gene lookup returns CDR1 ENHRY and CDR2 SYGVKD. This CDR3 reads CAISERGLNTEAFF. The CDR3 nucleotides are TGTGCCATCAGTGAGCGGGGCTTAAACACTGAAGCTTTCTTT.

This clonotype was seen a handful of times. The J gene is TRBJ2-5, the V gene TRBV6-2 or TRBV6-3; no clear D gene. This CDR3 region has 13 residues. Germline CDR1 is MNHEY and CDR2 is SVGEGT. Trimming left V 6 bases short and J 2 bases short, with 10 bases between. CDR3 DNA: TGTGCCAGCAGACCCACAAGTCAAGAGACCCAGTACTTC. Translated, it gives CASRPTSQETQYF.

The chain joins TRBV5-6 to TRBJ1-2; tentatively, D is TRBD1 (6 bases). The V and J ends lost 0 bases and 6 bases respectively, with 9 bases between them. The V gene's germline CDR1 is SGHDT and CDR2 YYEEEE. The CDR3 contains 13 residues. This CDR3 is CASSLVSGDGYTF. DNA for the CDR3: TGTGCCAGCAGCTTGGTGTCAGGGGATGGCTACACCTTC.

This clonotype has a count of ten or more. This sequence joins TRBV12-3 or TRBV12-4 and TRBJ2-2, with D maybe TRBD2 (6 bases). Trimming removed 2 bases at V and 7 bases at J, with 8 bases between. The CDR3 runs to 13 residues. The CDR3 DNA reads TGTGCCAGCAGTTTATGGAGGGACGGGGAGCTGTTTTTT. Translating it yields CASSLWRDGELFF.

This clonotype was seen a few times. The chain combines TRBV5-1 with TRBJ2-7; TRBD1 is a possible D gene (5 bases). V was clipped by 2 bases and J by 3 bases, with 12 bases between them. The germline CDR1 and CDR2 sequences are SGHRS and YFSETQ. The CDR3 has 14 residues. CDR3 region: CASSFLKGNYEQYF. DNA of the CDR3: TGCGCCAGCAGCTTTTTAAAGGGGAACTACGAGCAGTACTTC. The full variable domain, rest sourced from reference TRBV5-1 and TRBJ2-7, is KAGVTQTPRYLIKTRGQQVTLSCSPISGHRSVSWYQQTPGQGLQFLFEYFSETQRNKGNFPGRFSGRQFSNSRSEMNVSTLELGDSALYLCASSFLKGNYEQYFGPGTRLTVT.

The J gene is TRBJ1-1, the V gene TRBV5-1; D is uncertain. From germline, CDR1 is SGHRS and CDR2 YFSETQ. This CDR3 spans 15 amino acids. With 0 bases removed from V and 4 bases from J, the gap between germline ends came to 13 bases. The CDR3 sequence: CASSLAGQSGTEAFF. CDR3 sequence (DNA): TGCGCCAGCAGCTTGGCGGGCCAATCGGGCACTGAAGCTTTCTTT.

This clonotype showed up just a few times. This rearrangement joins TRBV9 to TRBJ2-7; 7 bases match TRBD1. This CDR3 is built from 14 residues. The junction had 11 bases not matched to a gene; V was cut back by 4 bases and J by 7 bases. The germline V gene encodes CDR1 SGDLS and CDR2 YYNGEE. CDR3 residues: CASSPRTGPGEQYF. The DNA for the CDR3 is TGTGCCAGCAGCCCGAGGACAGGACCAGGGGAGCAGTACTTC.

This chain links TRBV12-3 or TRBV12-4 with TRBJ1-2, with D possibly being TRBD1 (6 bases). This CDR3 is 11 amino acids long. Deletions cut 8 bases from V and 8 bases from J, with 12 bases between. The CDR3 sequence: CASGLRGGYTF. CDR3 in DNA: TGTGCCAGCGGCCTAAGGGGGGGCTACACCTTC.

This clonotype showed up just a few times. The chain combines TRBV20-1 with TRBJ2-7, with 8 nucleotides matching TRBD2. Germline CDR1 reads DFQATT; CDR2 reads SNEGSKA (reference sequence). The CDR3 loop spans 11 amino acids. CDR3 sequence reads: CSTRRGGEQYF. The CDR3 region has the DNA TGCAGCACACGCCGGGGGGGAGAGCAGTACTTC.

CDR3 in amino acids: CAASGTGGFNEQFF. The CDR3 DNA is TGTGCCGCCTCCGGGACAGGGGGTTTCAATGAGCAGTTCTTC. The rearrangement uses TRBV19 and TRBJ2-1, with 11 positions matching TRBD1. CDR3 length equals 14 residues. Per the germline V gene, CDR1 is LNHDA and CDR2 is SQIVND (reference sequence). V was pared by 11 bases and J by 6 bases, with 9 bases of the junction left unmatched.

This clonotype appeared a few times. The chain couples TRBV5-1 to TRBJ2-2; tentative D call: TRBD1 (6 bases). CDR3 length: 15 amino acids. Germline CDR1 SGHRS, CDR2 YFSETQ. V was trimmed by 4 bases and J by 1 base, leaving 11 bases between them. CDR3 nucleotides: TGCGCCAGCAGCCCTGACAGGTGGAACACCGGGGAGCTGTTTTTT. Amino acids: CASSPDRWNTGELFF.

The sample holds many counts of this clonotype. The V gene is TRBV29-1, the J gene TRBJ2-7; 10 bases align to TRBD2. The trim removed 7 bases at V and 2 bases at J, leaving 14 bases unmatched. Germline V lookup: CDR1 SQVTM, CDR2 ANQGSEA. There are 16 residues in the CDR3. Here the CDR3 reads CSAGGLAGEEPYEQYF. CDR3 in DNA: TGCAGCGCCGGGGGGCTAGCGGGAGAGGAACCCTACGAGCAGTACTTC.

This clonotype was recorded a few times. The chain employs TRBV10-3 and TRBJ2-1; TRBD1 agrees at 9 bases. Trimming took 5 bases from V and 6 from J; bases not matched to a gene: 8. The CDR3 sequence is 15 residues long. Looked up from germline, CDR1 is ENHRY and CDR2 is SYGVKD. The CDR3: CAISKQGALGNEQFF. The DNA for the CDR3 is TGTGCCATCAGTAAACAGGGGGCTTTGGGCAATGAGCAGTTCTTC.

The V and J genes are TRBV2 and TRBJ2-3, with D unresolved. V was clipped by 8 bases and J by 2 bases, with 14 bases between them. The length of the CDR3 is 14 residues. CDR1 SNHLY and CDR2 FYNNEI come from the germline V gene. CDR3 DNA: TGTGCCAGCCTCCTGCGCCTTCCCACAGATACGCAGTATTTT. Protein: CASLLRLPTDTQYF.

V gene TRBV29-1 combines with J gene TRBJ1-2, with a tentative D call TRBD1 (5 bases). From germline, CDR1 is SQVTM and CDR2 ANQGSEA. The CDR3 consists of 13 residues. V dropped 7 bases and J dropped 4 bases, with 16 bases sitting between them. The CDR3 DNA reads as TGCAGCGCCGGGGGAGGGGTAGGCTATGGCTACACCTTC. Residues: CSAGGGVGYGYTF.

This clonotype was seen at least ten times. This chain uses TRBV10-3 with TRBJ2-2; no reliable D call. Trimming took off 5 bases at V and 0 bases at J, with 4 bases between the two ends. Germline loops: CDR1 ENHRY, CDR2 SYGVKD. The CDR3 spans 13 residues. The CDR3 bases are TGTGCCATCAGTAGCCCGAACACCGGGGAGCTGTTTTTT. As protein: CAISSPNTGELFF.

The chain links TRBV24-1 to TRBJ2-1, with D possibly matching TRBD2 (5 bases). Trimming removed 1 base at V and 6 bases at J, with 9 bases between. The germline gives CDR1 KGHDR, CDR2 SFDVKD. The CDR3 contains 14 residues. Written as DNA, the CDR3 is TGTGCCACCAGTGATTTATCCCGGGGCAATGAGCAGTTCTTC. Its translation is CATSDLSRGNEQFF.

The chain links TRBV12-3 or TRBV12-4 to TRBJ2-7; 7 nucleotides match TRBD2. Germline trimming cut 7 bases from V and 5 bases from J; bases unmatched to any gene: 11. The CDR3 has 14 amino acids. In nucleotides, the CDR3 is TGTGCCAGCACCCAGAGGCGGGAGTGGGACGAGCAGTACTTC. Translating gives CASTQRREWDEQYF.

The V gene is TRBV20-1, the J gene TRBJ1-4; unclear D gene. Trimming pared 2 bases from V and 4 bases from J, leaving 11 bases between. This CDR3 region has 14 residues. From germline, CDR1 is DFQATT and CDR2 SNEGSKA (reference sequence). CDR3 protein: CSARRADYNEKLFF. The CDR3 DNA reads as TGCAGTGCTAGAAGGGCGGATTATAATGAAAAACTGTTTTTT.

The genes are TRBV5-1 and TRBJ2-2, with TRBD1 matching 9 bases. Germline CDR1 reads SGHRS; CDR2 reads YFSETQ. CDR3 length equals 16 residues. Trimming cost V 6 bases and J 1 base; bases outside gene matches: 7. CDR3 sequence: CASTPQGQGNTGELFF. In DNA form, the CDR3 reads TGCGCCAGCACCCCTCAGGGACAGGGGAACACCGGGGAGCTGTTTTTT.